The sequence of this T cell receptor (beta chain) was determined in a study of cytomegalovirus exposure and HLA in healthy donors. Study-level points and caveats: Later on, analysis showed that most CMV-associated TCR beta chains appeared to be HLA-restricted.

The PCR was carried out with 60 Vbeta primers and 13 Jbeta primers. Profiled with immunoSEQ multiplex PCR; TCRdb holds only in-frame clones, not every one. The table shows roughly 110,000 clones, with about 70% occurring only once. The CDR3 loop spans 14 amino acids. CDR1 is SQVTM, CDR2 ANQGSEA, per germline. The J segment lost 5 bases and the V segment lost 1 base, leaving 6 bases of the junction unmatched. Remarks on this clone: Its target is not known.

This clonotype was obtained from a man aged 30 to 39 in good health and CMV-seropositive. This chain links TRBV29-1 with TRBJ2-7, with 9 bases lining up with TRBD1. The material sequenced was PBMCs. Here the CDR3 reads CSVEGPTGGNEQYF. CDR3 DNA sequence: TGCAGCGTTGAAGGGCCGACAGGGGGTAACGAGCAGTACTTC.